This is a list of T cell receptor beta chains from one sample in a study of identical twins. One entry per CDR3 protein results from TCRdb running MiXCR on the 5' RACE reads. This table has 500,000 to 550,000 distinct CDR3 sequences, approximately 22% appearing once. The same sample was also used in a study of T cells expressing NK-cell markers.

The sequenced sample was CD4+ T cells sorted from blood. Every receptor here comes from a young woman in good health. Both conserved end residues are part of each CDR3. The D gene is left open where the match is weak. For some rows the clone size is stated as once, few or many, or as a class when expanded; others skip it.

size	V	J	D	CDR3	DNA
-	TRBV7-2	TRBJ2-3	TRBD2	CASSLHFGLAGDTQYF	TGTGCCAGCAGCCTCCATTTTGGACTAGCGGGTGATACGCAGTATTTT
few	TRBV6-5	TRBJ1-1	TRBD1	CASSRTGSEAFF	TGTGCCAGCAGCCGGACAGGGTCTGAAGCTTTCTTT
many	TRBV7-8	TRBJ2-5	TRBD2	CASSLASSSGGTETQYF	TGTGCCAGCAGCTTAGCGAGCTCTAGCGGGGGGACGGAGACCCAGTACTTC
-	TRBV12-3/TRBV12-4	TRBJ2-1	TRBD1	CASSRRGQDIYNEQFF	TGTGCCAGCAGCCGAAGAGGACAGGACATCTACAATGAGCAGTTCTTC
-	TRBV12-5	TRBJ2-6	-	CASGLTRSGANVLTF	TGTGCTAGTGGATTAACACGATCCGGGGCCAACGTCCTGACTTTC
-	TRBV12-3/TRBV12-4	TRBJ2-3	-	CASSTFQPPDTQYF	TGTGCCAGCTCAACTTTCCAGCCCCCAGATACGCAGTATTTT
few	TRBV20-1	TRBJ2-5	TRBD1	CSARSGTGVETQYF	TGCAGTGCTCGTTCCGGGACAGGGGTGGAGACCCAGTACTTC
-	TRBV12-3/TRBV12-4	TRBJ1-5	-	CASSFSRNQPQHF	TGTGCCAGCAGTTTCTCGAGAAATCAGCCCCAGCATTTT
-	TRBV7-2	TRBJ2-1	TRBD2	CASGLAGVHEQFF	TGTGCCAGCGGACTAGCGGGAGTTCATGAGCAGTTCTTC
few	TRBV20-1	TRBJ2-5	-	CSAEGGHRVTETQYF	TGCAGTGCTGAGGGCGGCCACAGGGTTACAGAGACCCAGTACTTC
-	TRBV20-1	TRBJ2-7	TRBD2	CSATSLSAGGYEQYF	TGCAGTGCTACTTCTCTATCAGCGGGGGGCTACGAGCAGTACTTC
many	TRBV6-5	TRBJ2-3	-	CASSYSRGTDTQYF	TGTGCCAGCAGTTACAGTCGGGGCACAGATACGCAGTATTTT
many	TRBV3-1	TRBJ2-7	-	CASSQVASSYEQYF	TGTGCCAGCAGCCAAGTAGCCAGCTCCTACGAGCAGTACTTC
-	TRBV2	TRBJ2-7	-	CASSDRGPEQYF	TGTGCCAGCAGTGACAGGGGTCCCGAGCAGTACTTC
few	TRBV11-2	TRBJ2-1	TRBD2	CASSHTSLGLAVDKQFF	TGTGCCAGCAGCCATACGAGCTTGGGACTAGCGGTCGATAAGCAGTTCTTC
-	TRBV10-2	TRBJ1-2	-	CASSVDSINYGYTF	TGCGCCAGCAGCGTCGACAGCATTAACTATGGCTACACCTTC
few	TRBV5-1	TRBJ1-1	-	CASSLGTDQEAFF	TGCGCCAGCAGCTTGGGAACAGATCAAGAAGCTTTCTTT
-	TRBV12-3/TRBV12-4	TRBJ1-6	-	CASSRIQNSPLHF	TGTGCCAGCAGCCGAATACAGAATTCACCCCTCCACTTT
-	TRBV3-1	TRBJ2-1	-	CASSARRLGTNEQFF	TGTGCCAGCAGCGCTCGCAGACTAGGGACCAATGAGCAGTTCTTC
-	TRBV20-1	TRBJ2-5	-	CSARHLGRQTQYF	TGCAGTGCTAGACACCTGGGGCGACAGACCCAGTACTTC
-	TRBV5-1	TRBJ2-3	-	CASSPPRTDTQYF	TGCGCCAGCAGCCCTCCGCGCACAGATACGCAGTATTTT
-	TRBV12-3/TRBV12-4	TRBJ2-3	-	CASSYVQSTDTQYF	TGTGCCAGCAGTTATGTTCAAAGCACAGATACGCAGTATTTT
many	TRBV20-1	TRBJ2-3	-	CSARDRETQYF	TGCAGTGCTAGAGATCGAGAAACGCAGTATTTT
-	TRBV6-1	TRBJ2-7	-	CASRRRGTYEQYF	TGTGCCAGCAGGCGGAGGGGGACCTACGAGCAGTACTTC
-	TRBV12-3/TRBV12-4	TRBJ2-3	-	CASSPLTPGADTQYF	TGTGCCAGCAGCCCCTTGACGCCCGGGGCAGATACGCAGTATTTT
-	TRBV7-9	TRBJ2-7	-	CASSPLNVYEQYF	TGTGCCAGCAGCCCCCTTAATGTCTACGAGCAGTACTTC
few	TRBV20-1	TRBJ2-1	-	CSARDLGRRDEQFF	TGCAGTGCTAGAGATCTGGGGAGGCGGGATGAGCAGTTCTTC